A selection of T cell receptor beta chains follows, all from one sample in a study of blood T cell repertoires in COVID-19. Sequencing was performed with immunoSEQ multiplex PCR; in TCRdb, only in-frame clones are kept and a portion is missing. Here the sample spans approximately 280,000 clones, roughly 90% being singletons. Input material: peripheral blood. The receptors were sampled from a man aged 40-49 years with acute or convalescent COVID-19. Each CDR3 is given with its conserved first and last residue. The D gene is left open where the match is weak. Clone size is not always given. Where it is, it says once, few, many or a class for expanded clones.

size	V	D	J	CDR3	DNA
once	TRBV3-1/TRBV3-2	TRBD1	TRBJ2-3	CASSRTGDFTDTQYF	TGTGCCAGCAGCCGGACAGGAGATTTCACAGATACGCAGTATTTT
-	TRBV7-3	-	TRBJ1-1	CASSFRRDTEAFF	TGTGCCAGCAGCTTCAGACGGGATACTGAAGCTTTCTTT
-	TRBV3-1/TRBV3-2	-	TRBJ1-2	CASSQVGGADMFYGYTF	TGTGCCAGCAGCCAGGTTGGGGGGGCGGACATGTTCTATGGCTACACCTTC
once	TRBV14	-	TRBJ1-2	CASSQDAGNYGYTF	TGTGCCAGCAGCCAAGATGCCGGGAACTATGGCTACACCTTC
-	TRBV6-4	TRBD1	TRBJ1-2	CASSEMTGSYGYTF	TGTGCCAGCAGTGAGATGACAGGGTCCTATGGCTACACCTTC
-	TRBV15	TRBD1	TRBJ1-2	CATSRDLTGDGYGYTF	TGTGCCACCAGCAGAGACTTGACAGGGGATGGATATGGCTACACCTTC
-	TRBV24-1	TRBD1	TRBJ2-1	CATRASEGGLYNEQFF	TGTGCCACCAGAGCCTCGGAAGGGGGCCTCTACAATGAGCAGTTCTTC
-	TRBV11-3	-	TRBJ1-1	CASSLGQMAEAFF	TGTGCCAGCAGCCTCGGACAGATGGCTGAAGCTTTCTTT
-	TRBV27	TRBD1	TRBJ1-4	CASSSLQGAREKLFF	TGTGCCAGCAGTTCCCTACAGGGGGCTCGAGAAAAACTGTTTTTT
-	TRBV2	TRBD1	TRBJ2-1	CASSRTGTGAYNEQFF	TGTGCCAGCAGCCGCACCGGGACAGGGGCCTACAATGAGCAGTTCTTC
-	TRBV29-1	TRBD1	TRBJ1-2	CSTRQGVSGGYTF	TGCAGCACCAGACAGGGTGTCTCTGGTGGCTACACCTTC
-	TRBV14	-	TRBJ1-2	CASSPGSFGYTF	TGTGCCAGCAGTCCAGGGTCTTTTGGCTACACCTTC
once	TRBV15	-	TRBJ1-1	CATSRDKSSRRAFF	TGTGCCACCAGCAGAGATAAGAGTTCGCGGAGAGCTTTCTTT
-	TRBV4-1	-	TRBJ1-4	CASSSGVTNEKLFF	TGCGCCAGCAGCTCAGGGGTTACTAATGAAAAACTGTTTTTT
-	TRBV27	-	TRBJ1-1	CASSWTADTEAFF	TGTGCCAGCAGTTGGACAGCAGACACTGAAGCTTTCTTT
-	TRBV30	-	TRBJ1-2	CAWMGVPPYGYTF	TGTGCTTGGATGGGCGTGCCTCCCTATGGCTACACCTTC
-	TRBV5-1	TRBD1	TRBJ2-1	CASRPTGVPEQFF	TGCGCCAGCAGGCCGACAGGGGTCCCTGAGCAGTTCTTC
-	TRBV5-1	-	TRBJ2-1	CASSLSLLNEQFF	TGCGCCAGCAGCTTATCTCTTCTGAATGAGCAGTTCTTC
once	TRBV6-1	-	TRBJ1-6	CASSEENSSVSPLHF	TGTGCCAGCAGTGAAGAGAATAGCTCGGTCTCACCCCTCCACTTT
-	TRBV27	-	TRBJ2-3	CASSLYLSHTDTQYF	TGTGCCAGCAGTTTATATCTATCCCACACAGATACGCAGTATTTT
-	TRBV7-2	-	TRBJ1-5	CASSPDGNSNQPQHF	TGTGCCAGCAGCCCGGACGGGAATAGCAATCAGCCCCAGCATTTT
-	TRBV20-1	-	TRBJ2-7	CSARSGIEQYF	TGCAGTGCTAGGAGCGGAATCGAGCAGTACTTC
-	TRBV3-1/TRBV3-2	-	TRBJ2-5	CASSQYGETQYF	TGTGCCAGCAGCCAGTACGGGGAGACCCAGTACTTC
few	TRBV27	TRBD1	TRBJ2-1	CASSLSGTGAYNEQFF	TGTGCCAGCAGTTTATCAGGGACAGGGGCCTACAATGAGCAGTTCTTC
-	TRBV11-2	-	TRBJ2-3	CASKGGRVGLSSTDTQYF	TGTGCCAGCAAGGGGGGGAGGGTTGGCCTTTCTAGCACAGATACGCAGTATTTT
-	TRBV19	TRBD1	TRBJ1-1	CASPDGQGGAFF	TGTGCCAGTCCGGACGGACAGGGAGGCGCTTTCTTT
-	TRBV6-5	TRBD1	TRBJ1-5	CASSSFTGANQPQHF	TGTGCCAGCAGCAGTTTCACAGGGGCCAATCAGCCCCAGCATTTT
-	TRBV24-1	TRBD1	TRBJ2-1	CATSDNRQGSGNEQFF	TGTGCCACCAGTGATAATAGACAGGGTTCGGGGAATGAGCAGTTCTTC
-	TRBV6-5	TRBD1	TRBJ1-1	CASSYTRQGVGTEAFF	TGTGCCAGCAGTTACACCCGACAGGGAGTAGGAACTGAAGCTTTCTTT